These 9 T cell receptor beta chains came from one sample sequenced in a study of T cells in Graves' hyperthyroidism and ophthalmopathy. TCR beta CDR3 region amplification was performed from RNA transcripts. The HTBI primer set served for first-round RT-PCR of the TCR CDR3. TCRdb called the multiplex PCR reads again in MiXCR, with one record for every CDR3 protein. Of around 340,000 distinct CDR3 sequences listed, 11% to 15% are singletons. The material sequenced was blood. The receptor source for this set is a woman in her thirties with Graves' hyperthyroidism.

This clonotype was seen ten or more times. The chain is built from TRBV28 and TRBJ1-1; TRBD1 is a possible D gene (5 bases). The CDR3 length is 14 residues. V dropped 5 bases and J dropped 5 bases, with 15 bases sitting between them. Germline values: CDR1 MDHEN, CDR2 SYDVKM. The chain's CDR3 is CASSTPGGGTEAFF. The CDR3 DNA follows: TGTGCCAGCAGTACGCCCGGGGGGGGTACTGAAGCTTTCTTT.

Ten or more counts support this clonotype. CDR3: CASSRDDGADTQYF. Written as DNA, the CDR3 is TGTGCCAGCAGTCGAGACGACGGGGCAGATACGCAGTATTTT. The chain links TRBV28 to TRBJ2-3, with a weak D call TRBD2 (5 bases). The germline V gene encodes CDR1 MDHEN and CDR2 SYDVKM. Trimming cost V 5 bases and J 4 bases, with 13 bases left between them. This CDR3 region has 14 residues. Filled out from reference TRBV28 and TRBJ2-3, the complete variable domain reads DVKVTQSSRYLVKRTGEKVFLECVQDMDHENMFWYRQDPGLGLRLIYFSYDVKMKEKGDIPEGYSVSREKKERFSLILESASTNQTSMYLCASSRDDGADTQYFGPGTRLTVL.

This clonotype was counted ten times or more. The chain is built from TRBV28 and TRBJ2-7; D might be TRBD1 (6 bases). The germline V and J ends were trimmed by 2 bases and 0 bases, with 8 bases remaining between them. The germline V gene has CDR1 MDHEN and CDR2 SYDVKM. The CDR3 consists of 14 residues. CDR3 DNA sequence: TGTGCCAGCAGTTTACCGGACAGCTCCTACGAGCAGTACTTC. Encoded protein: CASSLPDSSYEQYF.

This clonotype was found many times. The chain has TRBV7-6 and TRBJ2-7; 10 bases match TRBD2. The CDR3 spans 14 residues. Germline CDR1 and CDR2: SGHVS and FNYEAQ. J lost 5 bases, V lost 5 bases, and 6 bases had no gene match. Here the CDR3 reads CASSEAGGPNEQYF. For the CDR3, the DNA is TGTGCCAGCAGCGAAGCGGGAGGGCCTAACGAGCAGTACTTC. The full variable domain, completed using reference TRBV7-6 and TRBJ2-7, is GAGVSQSPRYKVTKRGQDVALRCDPISGHVSLYWYRQALGQGPEFLTYFNYEAQQDKSGLPNDRFSAERPEGSISTLTIQRTEQRDSAMYRCASSEAGGPNEQYFGPGTRLTVT.

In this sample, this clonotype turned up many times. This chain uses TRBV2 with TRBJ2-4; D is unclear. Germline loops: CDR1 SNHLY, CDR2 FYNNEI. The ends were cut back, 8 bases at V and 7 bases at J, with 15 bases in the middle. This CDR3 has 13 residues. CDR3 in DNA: TGTGCCAGCGGAGCTGATGGTACGAACATTCAGTACTTC. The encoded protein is CASGADGTNIQYF.

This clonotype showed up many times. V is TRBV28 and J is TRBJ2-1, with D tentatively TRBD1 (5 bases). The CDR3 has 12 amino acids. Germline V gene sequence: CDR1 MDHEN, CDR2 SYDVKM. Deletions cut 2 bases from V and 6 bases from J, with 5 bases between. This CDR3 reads CASSLGANEQFF. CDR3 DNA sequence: TGTGCCAGCAGTTTAGGGGCCAATGAGCAGTTCTTC.

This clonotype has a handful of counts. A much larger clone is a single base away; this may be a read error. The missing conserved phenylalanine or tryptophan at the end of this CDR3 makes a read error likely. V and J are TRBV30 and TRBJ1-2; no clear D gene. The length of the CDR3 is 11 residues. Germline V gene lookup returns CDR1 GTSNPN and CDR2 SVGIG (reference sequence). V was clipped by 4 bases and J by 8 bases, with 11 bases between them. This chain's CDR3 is CAWNPLRGYTV. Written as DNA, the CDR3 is TGTGCCTGGAACCCCCTCCGGGGCTACACCGTC.

CDR3 nucleotide sequence: TGCGCCAGCAGCCCAACGGACAGAACAGATACGCAGTATTTT. It encodes CASSPTDRTDTQYF. This rearrangement joins TRBV5-1 to TRBJ2-3; D might be TRBD1 (6 bases). The length of the CDR3 is 14 residues. V gave up 4 bases and J gave up 3 bases, with 12 bases separating them. Germline CDR1 and CDR2: SGHRS and YFSETQ.

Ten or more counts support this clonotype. CDR3 in DNA: TGCAGTGCTAGAACACAGGGGGCCGCACACGGTAATGAGCAGTTCTTC. Protein: CSARTQGAAHGNEQFF. This chain joins TRBV20-1 and TRBJ2-1, with 9 positions matching TRBD1. Looked up from germline, CDR1 is DFQATT and CDR2 is SNEGSKA (reference sequence). This CDR3 has 16 residues. The junction had 12 bases not matched to a gene; V was cut back by 2 bases and J by 7 bases.